The 8 T cell receptor beta chains in this list originate from one sample, sequenced in a study of control samples from healthy donors and cancer patients (dated by TCRdb to 2020 to 2022). The method behind the library was the immunoSEQ multiplex PCR assay. As stored in TCRdb, this immuneACCESS dataset retains in-frame rearrangements with V and J assigned. A fraction of the clones does not appear; measured against another copy, unresolved V genes explain less than half of the discrepancy, and the remainder lacks a known reason. The sample table contains 70,000 to 80,000 clones; only one count was recorded for 85% to 90% of them. The ten most abundant clones make up under 2.5% of the sample. The sequenced material came from PBMCs. All receptors derive from a woman aged 60-75 years with head and neck cancer.

The chain recombines TRBV6-1 with TRBJ2-5; no clear D gene. V lost 0 bases to trimming and J lost 0 bases, with 11 bases between them. The CDR3 is 16 amino acids. Germline loops: CDR1 MNHNS, CDR2 SASEGT. The CDR3 region has the DNA TGTGCCAGCAGTGAAGCCAAGGCTCTGTACCAAGAGACCCAGTACTTC. Translating gives CASSEAKALYQETQYF.

This chain connects TRBV5-6 to TRBJ2-1; 12 positions agree with TRBD2. Germline CDR1 and CDR2: SGHDT and YYEEEE. V gave up 4 bases and J gave up 12 bases; unmatched junction bases: 14. The CDR3 consists of 16 residues. Here the CDR3 DNA reads TGTGCCAGCAGCCAGGTCGGGACTAGCGGGCCGGGCGTGCAGTTCTTC. This translates into CASSQVGTSGPGVQFF.

This chain joins TRBV29-1 and TRBJ2-3, with TRBD1 identical over 7 bases. The length of the CDR3 is 13 residues. V dropped 3 bases and J dropped 6; count of bases not matched to a gene: 6. Germline CDR1 reads SQVTM; CDR2 reads ANQGSEA. CDR3 sequence reads: CSVDKGAEDTQYF. In nucleotides, the CDR3 is TGCAGCGTTGATAAGGGGGCAGAGGATACGCAGTATTTT.

A single count supports this clone. The chain employs TRBV12-3 or TRBV12-4 and TRBJ1-4, with D unresolved. This CDR3 comprises 11 residues. V lost 2 bases and J 7 bases, leaving 2 bases between the germline ends. The DNA for the CDR3 is TGTGCCAGCAGTTTAAGTGAAAAACTGTTTTTT. It yields the protein CASSLSEKLFF.

This clone was detected only once. This sequence joins TRBV2 and TRBJ2-3, with 7 bases matching TRBD2. Germline CDR1 is SNHLY and CDR2 is FYNNEI. Trimming removed 5 bases from V and 0 bases from J; junction bases left unmatched: 11. The CDR3 has 17 amino acids. The CDR3 loop is CASSRGAGVSSTDTQYF. CDR3 sequence (DNA): TGTGCCAGCAGTCGAGGGGCGGGAGTCTCTAGCACAGATACGCAGTATTTT.

The chain joins TRBV7-2 to TRBJ2-1; D might be TRBD1 or TRBD2, each matching 5 bases. The V gene's germline CDR1 is SGHTA and CDR2 FQGNSA. The CDR3 has 17 amino acids. V was clipped by 5 bases and J by 1 base, with 18 bases between them. CDR3 nucleotides: TGTGCCAGCAGCACTAACCGGGGCAGAAAGTCCTACAATGAGCAGTTCTTC. Protein product: CASSTNRGRKSYNEQFF.

In its sample, this clone was seen once. V and J are TRBV20-1 and TRBJ1-2; D is undetermined. This CDR3 has 9 amino acids. V lost 5 bases to trimming and J lost 8 bases, with 6 bases between them. CDR1 is DFQATT, CDR2 SNEGSKA, per germline (reference sequence). The CDR3 DNA reads as TGCAGTGCTGCGAGGGGCTACACCTTC. The encoded protein is CSAARGYTF.

The chain joins TRBV6-1 to TRBJ2-5; D is tentatively TRBD1 or TRBD2 (7 bases each). V dropped 1 base and J dropped 6 bases, with 12 bases sitting between them. CDR1 is MNHNS and CDR2 is SASEGT in the germline V gene. The CDR3 spans 14 residues. The CDR3: CASSEGGRGQTQYF. CDR3 sequence (DNA): TGTGCCAGCAGTGAAGGGGGGAGGGGGCAGACCCAGTACTTC.